This entry concerns a single T cell receptor beta chain. Its antigen is unknown. CDR3 length: 15 residues. CDR1 is SGHVS, CDR2 FQNEAQ, per germline. V was shortened by 1 base and J by 7 bases, with 14 bases between the two germline ends. This specimen belongs to a study of multiple sclerosis patients with progressive multifocal leukoencephalopathy. General study points: Before and during natalizumab, the clones expanded at PML already existed. In most PML patients, TRB repertoires appeared less diverse by entropy.

Measured with immunoSEQ multiplex PCR; TCRdb has only the in-frame clones, and not every one. The profile shows about 28,000 clones, roughly 90% of them singletons. Time point defined: roughly 12 months of natalizumab therapy. Longitudinal control samples came from natalizumab-treated multiple sclerosis patients without PML. T1 marks 6 months and T2 marks 12 months of natalizumab therapy. The sequencing here drew on PBMCs, taken from a patient treated with natalizumab. This receptor was identified in a human donor with multiple sclerosis. V and J are TRBV7-8 and TRBJ1-3, with D tentatively TRBD1 (6 bases). CDR3 protein: CASSLDGTGRNTIYF. The CDR3 DNA reads TGTGCCAGCAGCTTAGACGGCACAGGGAGGAACACCATATATTTT.